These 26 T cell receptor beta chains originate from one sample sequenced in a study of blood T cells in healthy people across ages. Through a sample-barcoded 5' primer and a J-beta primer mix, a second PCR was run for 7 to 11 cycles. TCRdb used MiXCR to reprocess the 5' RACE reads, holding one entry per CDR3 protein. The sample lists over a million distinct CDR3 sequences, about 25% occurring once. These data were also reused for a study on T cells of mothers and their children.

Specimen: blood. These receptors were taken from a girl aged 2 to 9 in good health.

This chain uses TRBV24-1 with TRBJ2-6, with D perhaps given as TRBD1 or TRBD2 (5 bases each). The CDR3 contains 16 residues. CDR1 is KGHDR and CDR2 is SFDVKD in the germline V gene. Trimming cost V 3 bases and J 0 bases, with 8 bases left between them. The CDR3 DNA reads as TGTGCCACCAGTGATGGGGACGGCTCTGGGGCCAACGTCCTGACTTTC. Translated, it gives CATSDGDGSGANVLTF.

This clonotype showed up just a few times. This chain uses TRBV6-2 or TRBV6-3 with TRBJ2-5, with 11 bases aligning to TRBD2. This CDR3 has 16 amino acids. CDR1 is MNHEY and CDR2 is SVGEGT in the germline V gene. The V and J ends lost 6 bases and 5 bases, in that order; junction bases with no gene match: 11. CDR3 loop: CASSRPTSGMVETQYF. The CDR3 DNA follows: TGTGCCAGCAGCCGTCCGACTAGCGGGATGGTGGAGACCCAGTACTTC.

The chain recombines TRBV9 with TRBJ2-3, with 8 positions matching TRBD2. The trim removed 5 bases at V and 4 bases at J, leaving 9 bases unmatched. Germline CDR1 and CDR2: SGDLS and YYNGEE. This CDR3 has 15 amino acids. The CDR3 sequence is CASRAPGLGSDTQYF. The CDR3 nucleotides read TGTGCCAGCAGAGCTCCGGGACTAGGCTCAGATACGCAGTATTTT.

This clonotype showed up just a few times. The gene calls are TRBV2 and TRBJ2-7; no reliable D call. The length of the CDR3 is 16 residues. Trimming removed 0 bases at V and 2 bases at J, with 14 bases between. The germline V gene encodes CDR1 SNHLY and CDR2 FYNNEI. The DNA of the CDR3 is TGTGCCAGCAGTGAAGCGGTCCCGTTGCAGACCTACGAGCAGTACTTC. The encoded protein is CASSEAVPLQTYEQYF.

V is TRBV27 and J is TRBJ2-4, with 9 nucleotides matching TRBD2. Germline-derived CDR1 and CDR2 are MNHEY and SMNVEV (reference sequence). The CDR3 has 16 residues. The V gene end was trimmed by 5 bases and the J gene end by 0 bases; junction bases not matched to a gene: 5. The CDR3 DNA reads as TGTGCCAGCAGTCTCCTAGCGGGGTTAGCCAAAAACATTCAGTACTTC. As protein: CASSLLAGLAKNIQYF.

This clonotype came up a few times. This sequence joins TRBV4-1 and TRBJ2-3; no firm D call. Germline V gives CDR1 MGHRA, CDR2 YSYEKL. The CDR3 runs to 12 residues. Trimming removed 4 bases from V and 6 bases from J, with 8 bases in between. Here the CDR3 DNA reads TGCGCCAGCAGCCGAGTTGGGGATACGCAGTATTTT. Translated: CASSRVGDTQYF.

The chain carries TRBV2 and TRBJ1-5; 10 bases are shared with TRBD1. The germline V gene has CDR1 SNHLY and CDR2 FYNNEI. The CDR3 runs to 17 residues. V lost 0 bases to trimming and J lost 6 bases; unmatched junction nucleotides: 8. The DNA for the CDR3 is TGTGCCAGCAGTGAAGCCGTTTGGACAGGGGGAGGTCAGCCCCAGCATTTT. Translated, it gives CASSEAVWTGGGQPQHF.

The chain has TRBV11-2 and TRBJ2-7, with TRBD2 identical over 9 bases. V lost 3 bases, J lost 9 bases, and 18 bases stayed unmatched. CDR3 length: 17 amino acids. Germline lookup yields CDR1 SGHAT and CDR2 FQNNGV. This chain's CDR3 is CASSFAGLAGYSRVQYF. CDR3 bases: TGTGCCAGCAGCTTCGCGGGACTAGCTGGGTACTCCCGAGTGCAGTACTTC.

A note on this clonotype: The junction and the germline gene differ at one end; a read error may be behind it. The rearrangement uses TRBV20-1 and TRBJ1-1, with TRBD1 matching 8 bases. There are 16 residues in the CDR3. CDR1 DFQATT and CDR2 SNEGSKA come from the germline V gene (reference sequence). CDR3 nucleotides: TGCAGTGCTGGAGATCGTAGGACAGGGATCACCTCTGAAGCTTTCTTT. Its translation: CSAGDRRTGITSEAFF.

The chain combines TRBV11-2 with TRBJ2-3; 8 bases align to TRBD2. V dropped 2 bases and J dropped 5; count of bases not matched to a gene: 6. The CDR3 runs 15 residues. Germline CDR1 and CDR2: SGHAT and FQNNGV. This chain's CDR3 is CASSLTGGEIDTQYF. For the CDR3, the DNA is TGTGCCAGCAGCTTAACCGGGGGGGAAATAGATACGCAGTATTTT.

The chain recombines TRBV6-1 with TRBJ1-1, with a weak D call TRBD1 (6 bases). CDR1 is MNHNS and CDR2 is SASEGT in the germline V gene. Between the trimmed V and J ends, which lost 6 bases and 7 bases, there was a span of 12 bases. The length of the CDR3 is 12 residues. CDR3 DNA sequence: TGTGCCAGCAGGGCCGACAGGTTTGAAGCTTTCTTT. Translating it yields CASRADRFEAFF.

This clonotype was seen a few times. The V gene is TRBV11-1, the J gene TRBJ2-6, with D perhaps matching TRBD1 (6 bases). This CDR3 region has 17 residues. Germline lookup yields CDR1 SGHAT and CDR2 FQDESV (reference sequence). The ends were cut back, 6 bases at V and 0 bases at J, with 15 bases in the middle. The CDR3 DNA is TGTGCCAGCAGACTCGGACAGCTACACTCTGGGGCCAACGTCCTGACTTTC. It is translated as CASRLGQLHSGANVLTF.

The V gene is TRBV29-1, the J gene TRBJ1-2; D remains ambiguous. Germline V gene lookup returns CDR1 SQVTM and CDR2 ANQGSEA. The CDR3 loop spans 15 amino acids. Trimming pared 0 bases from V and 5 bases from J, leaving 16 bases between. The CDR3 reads CSVEDGPSDPYGYTF. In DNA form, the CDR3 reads TGCAGCGTTGAAGATGGGCCTTCCGACCCTTATGGCTACACCTTC.

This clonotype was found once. CDR3 residues: CASSLTGTAFHGYTF. The CDR3 DNA follows: TGTGCCAGCAGCCTTACCGGGACAGCCTTCCATGGCTACACCTTC. This sequence joins TRBV7-9 and TRBJ1-2, with 7 bases that match TRBD1. Germline V gives CDR1 SEHNR, CDR2 FQNEAQ (reference sequence). The V and J ends lost 5 bases and 6 bases, in that order; junction bases with no gene match: 12. This CDR3 is 15 amino acids long.

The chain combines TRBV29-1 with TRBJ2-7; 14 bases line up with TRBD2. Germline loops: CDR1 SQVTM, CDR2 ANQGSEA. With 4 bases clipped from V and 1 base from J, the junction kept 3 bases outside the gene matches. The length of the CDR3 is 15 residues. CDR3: CSVVGTSGGSYEQYF. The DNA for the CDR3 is TGCAGCGTTGTCGGGACTAGCGGGGGTTCCTACGAGCAGTACTTC.

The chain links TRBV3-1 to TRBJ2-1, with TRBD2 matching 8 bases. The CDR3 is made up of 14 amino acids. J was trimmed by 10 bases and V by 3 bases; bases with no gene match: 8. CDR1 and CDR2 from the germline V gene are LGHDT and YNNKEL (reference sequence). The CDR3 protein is CASSHRAGVGEQFF. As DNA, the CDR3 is TGTGCCAGCAGCCACCGAGCGGGAGTAGGAGAGCAGTTCTTC.

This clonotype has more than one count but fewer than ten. This CDR3 reads CATSREEGGFYEQYF. CDR3 in DNA: TGTGCCACCAGCAGAGAAGAGGGCGGATTCTACGAGCAGTACTTC. The chain employs TRBV15 and TRBJ2-7, with D possibly TRBD2 on 5 matching bases. CDR3 length: 15 residues. From germline, CDR1 is LNHNV and CDR2 YYDKDF (reference sequence). V was shortened by 0 bases and J by 3 bases, with 12 bases between the two germline ends.

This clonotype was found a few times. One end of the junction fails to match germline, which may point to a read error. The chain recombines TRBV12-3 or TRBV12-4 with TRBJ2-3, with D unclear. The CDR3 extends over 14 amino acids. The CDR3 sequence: CASKVRLTTDAQYF. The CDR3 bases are TGTGCCAGCAAGGTCCGGCTCACCACAGATGCGCAGTATTTT.

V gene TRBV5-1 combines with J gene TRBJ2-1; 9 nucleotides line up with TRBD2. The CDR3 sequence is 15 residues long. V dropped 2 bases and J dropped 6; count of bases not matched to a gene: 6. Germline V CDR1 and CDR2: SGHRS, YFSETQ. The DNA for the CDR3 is TGCGCCAGCAGCTTCAGCGGGGGGACCGCCAATGAGCAGTTCTTC. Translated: CASSFSGGTANEQFF.

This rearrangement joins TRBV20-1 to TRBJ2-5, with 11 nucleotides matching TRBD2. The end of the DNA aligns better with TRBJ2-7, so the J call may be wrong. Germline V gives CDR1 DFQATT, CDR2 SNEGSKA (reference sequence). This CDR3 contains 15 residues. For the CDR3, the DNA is TGCAGTGCTAGATCGGGACTAGCGGCTCCCTACGAGCAGTACTTC. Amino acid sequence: CSARSGLAAPYEQYF.

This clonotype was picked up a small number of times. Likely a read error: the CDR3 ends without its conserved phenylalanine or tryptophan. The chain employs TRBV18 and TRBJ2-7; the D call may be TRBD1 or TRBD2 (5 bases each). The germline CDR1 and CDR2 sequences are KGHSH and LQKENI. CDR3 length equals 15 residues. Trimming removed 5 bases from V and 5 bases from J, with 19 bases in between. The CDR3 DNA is TGTGCCAGCTCATCCGGACTCTTGGGCAGGGACGAGCAGTACTTA. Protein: CASSSGLLGRDEQYL.

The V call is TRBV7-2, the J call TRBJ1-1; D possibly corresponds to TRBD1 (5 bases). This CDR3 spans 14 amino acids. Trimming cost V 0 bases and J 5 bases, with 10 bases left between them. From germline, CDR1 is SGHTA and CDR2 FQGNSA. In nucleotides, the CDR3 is TGTGCCAGCAGCTTAGCAGGGGTGGCTACTGAAGCTTTCTTT. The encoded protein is CASSLAGVATEAFF.

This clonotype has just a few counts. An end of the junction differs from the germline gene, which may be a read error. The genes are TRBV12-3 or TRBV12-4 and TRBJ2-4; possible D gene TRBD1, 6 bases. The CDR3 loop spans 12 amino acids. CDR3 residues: CASSLAQGLQYF. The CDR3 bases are TGTGCCAGCAGTCTAGCACAGGGTCTCCAGTACTTC.

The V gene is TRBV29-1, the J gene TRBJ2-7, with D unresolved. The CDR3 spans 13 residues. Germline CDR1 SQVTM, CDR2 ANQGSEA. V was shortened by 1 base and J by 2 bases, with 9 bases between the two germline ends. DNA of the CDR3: TGCAGCGTTGAAGGGGTCCAAACCTACGAGCAGTACTTC. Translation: CSVEGVQTYEQYF.

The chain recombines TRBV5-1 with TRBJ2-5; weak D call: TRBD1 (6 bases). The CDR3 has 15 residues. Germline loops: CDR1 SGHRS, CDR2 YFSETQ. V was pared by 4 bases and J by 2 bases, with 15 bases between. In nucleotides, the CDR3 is TGCGCCAGCAGCCTAACAGGGCGGGCGCAAGAGACCCAGTACTTC. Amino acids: CASSLTGRAQETQYF.

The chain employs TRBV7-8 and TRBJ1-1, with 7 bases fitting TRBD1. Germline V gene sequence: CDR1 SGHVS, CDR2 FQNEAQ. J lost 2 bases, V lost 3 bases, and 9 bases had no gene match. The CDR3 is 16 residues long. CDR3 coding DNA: TGTGCCAGCAGCTTCCTGGACAGGTTGGAAAACACTGAAGCTTTCTTT. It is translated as CASSFLDRLENTEAFF. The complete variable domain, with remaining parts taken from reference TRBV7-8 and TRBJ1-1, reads GAGVSQSPRYKVAKRGQDVALRCDPISGHVSLFWYQQALGQGPEFLTYFQNEAQLDKSGLPSDRFFAERPEGSVSTLKIQRTQQEDSAVYLCASSFLDRLENTEAFFGQGTRLTVV.